This T cell receptor beta chain was observed in a study of sequential checkpoint blockade in melanoma. Measured with immunoSEQ multiplex PCR; TCRdb has only the in-frame clones, and not every one. The table includes 37,000 or so clones, roughly 32% detected once. The germline V gene encodes CDR1 SGHRS and CDR2 YFSETQ. The CDR3 is 15 amino acids. The ends lost 3 bases at V and 5 bases at J; junction bases unmatched: 9. This sample's treatment: randomized to nivolumab then ipilimumab (arm A) or the reverse (arm B). V usage is TRBV5-1 and J usage is TRBJ2-3, with 7 bases lining up with TRBD2. The TCR originated in a human donor with melanoma. The material sequenced was tumor tissue (inferred from file names), taken from a patient given nivolumab and ipilimumab in sequence. The CDR3 here is CASSSRAGRQDTQYF. Written as DNA, the CDR3 is TGCGCCAGCAGCTCCCGAGCGGGACGCCAAGATACGCAGTATTTT.